The clone carrying this T cell receptor (beta chain) was seen more than once but under ten times. This entry is derived from a study of response to subunit inactivated influenza vaccine. TCRdb processed the RT-PCR reads anew with MiXCR; each CDR3 protein has one entry. This table has hundreds of thousands of distinct CDR3 sequences, 25% appearing once. CDR3 length equals 17 residues. The germline V gene encodes CDR1 MNHEY and CDR2 SVGAGI. V was pared by 0 bases and J by 1 base, with 15 bases between. Source: CD4+ T cells sorted from PBMCs, taken about 5 days after vaccination. This chain links TRBV6-5 with TRBJ2-5; D call uncertain. The receptor's source is a man aged 50 to 60 who received an inactivated influenza vaccine. CDR3 residues: CASSYSILGSGQETQYF. The CDR3 region has the DNA TGTGCCAGCAGTTACTCGATACTTGGGTCTGGCCAAGAGACCCAGTACTTC.